These 26 T cell receptor beta chains were all obtained from the same sample, sequenced in a study of identical twins. TCRdb analysed the 5' RACE reads with MiXCR anew, one entry per CDR3 protein. The table has hundreds of thousands of distinct CDR3 sequences, 18% seen once. This sample was shared with a second study, whose subject was T cells expressing NK-cell markers.

Material: PBMCs. The source is a young woman in good health.

In this sample, this clonotype turned up a few times. The chain links TRBV12-3 or TRBV12-4 to TRBJ2-2, with 8 bases lining up with TRBD2. This CDR3 region has 14 residues. The ends lost 5 bases at V and 6 bases at J; junction bases unmatched: 5. The CDR3 nucleotides are TGTGCCAGCAGTCCCTTAGCGGGACCCGGGGAGCTGTTTTTT. Amino acids: CASSPLAGPGELFF.

V is TRBV5-1 and J is TRBJ2-7; 10 bases agree with TRBD2. Germline V gives CDR1 SGHRS, CDR2 YFSETQ. The CDR3 is made up of 18 amino acids. The J segment lost 1 base and the V segment lost 3 bases, leaving 13 bases of the junction unmatched. This chain's CDR3 is CASSYRGSPSGGSYEQYF. The CDR3 coding sequence is TGCGCCAGCAGCTACAGGGGGTCCCCTAGCGGGGGATCCTACGAGCAGTACTTC.

This clonotype was counted between two and nine times. The V and J genes are TRBV12-3 or TRBV12-4 and TRBJ2-5, with a tentative D call TRBD2 (5 bases). With 3 bases removed from V and 5 bases from J, the gap between germline ends came to 10 bases. CDR3 length equals 13 residues. Here the CDR3 DNA reads TGTGCCAGCAGTTTCAGGAGGCGGGAGACCCAGTACTTC. Its protein is CASSFRRRETQYF.

This clonotype was seen more than once but under ten times. The chain is built from TRBV5-3 and TRBJ2-2, with D perhaps matching TRBD1 or TRBD2 (5 bases each). TRBV5-3 belongs to the ORF category, with a function that is uncertain. This CDR3 contains 14 residues. V lost 3 bases, J lost 4 bases, and 10 bases lay in between. The CDR3 nucleotides are TGTGCCAGAAGCTGGGACGTGGGCACCGGGGAGCTGTTTTTT. Its protein is CARSWDVGTGELFF.

This clonotype was observed a few times. This chain connects TRBV27 to TRBJ1-1, with D unclear. The CDR3 extends over 13 amino acids. The germline V gene encodes CDR1 MNHEY and CDR2 SMNVEV (reference sequence). Trimming took off 5 bases at V and 4 bases at J, with 11 bases between the two ends. This CDR3 is CASSAFRGTEAFF. The DNA of the CDR3 is TGTGCCAGCAGTGCTTTCCGGGGCACTGAAGCTTTCTTT.

This clonotype showed up just a few times. The rearrangement links TRBV12-3 or TRBV12-4 to TRBJ1-5; 9 bases fit TRBD1. This CDR3 spans 14 amino acids. V gave up 6 bases and J gave up 9 bases; unmatched junction bases: 9. CDR3 in amino acids: CASSLGGTGTPQHF. CDR3 sequence (DNA): TGTGCCAGCAGCCTTGGGGGGACAGGGACGCCCCAGCATTTT.

This clonotype was counted a few times. The CDR3 sequence is CSAPDQVGGWETQYF. The CDR3 region has the DNA TGCAGTGCTCCCGACCAAGTGGGGGGCTGGGAGACCCAGTACTTC. The J gene is TRBJ2-5, the V gene TRBV20-1; D is tentatively TRBD1 or TRBD2 (6 bases each). Between the trimmed V and J ends, which lost 5 bases and 5 bases, there was a span of 21 bases. The V gene's germline CDR1 is DFQATT and CDR2 SNEGSKA (reference sequence). The CDR3 spans 15 residues.

This clonotype occurred a few times. The rearrangement uses TRBV20-1 and TRBJ1-1; D might be TRBD1 (5 bases). Germline loops: CDR1 DFQATT, CDR2 SNEGSKA (reference sequence). Trimming left V 7 bases short and J 0 bases short, with 12 bases between. The CDR3 is 13 residues long. Written as DNA, the CDR3 is TGCAGTGTTGCGGGACGTATGAACACTGAAGCTTTCTTT. Amino acids: CSVAGRMNTEAFF.

This clonotype was found a few times. The V gene is TRBV20-1, the J gene TRBJ1-1; D remains unclear. This CDR3 is built from 14 residues. In germline, CDR1 is DFQATT, CDR2 SNEGSKA (reference sequence). Trimming stripped 3 bases from V and 6 bases from J, with 17 bases between. For the CDR3, the DNA is TGCAGTGCTAGGTTGATGGGTAAGGAGTCTGAAGCTTTCTTT. Residues: CSARLMGKESEAFF.

This clonotype has only a few counts. This chain joins TRBV29-1 and TRBJ2-1; 9 nucleotides agree with TRBD1. Germline lookup yields CDR1 SQVTM and CDR2 ANQGSEA. This CDR3 region has 15 residues. The ends lost 3 bases at V and 4 bases at J; junction bases unmatched: 7. The CDR3 loop reads CSVDSRTGVYNEQFF. The CDR3 DNA reads TGCAGCGTTGATAGTAGGACAGGGGTTTACAATGAGCAGTTCTTC.

Ten or more counts support this clonotype. At one end, the junction sequence differs from germline, possibly due to a read error. The chain recombines TRBV12-3 or TRBV12-4 with TRBJ2-1; D may match TRBD1 or TRBD2 (5 bases each). The CDR3 totals 13 residues. CDR3 bases: TGTGCCAGCAGTTCGGGACCTACAATATCAGCCATCTTC. Translated: CASSSGPTISAIF.

The table lists this clonotype with many counts. The chain links TRBV7-9 to TRBJ2-2, with D perhaps matching TRBD1 (5 bases). CDR1 SEHNR and CDR2 FQNEAQ come from the germline V gene (reference sequence). V lost 2 bases to trimming and J lost 4 bases, with 5 bases between them. The CDR3 totals 13 residues. This chain's CDR3 is CASSLTGTGELFF. The CDR3 DNA sequence: TGTGCCAGCAGCTTAACAGGCACCGGGGAGCTGTTTTTT.

A few counts support this clonotype. This chain uses TRBV20-1 with TRBJ2-3, with TRBD2 matching over 7 bases. Per germline, CDR1 DFQATT and CDR2 SNEGSKA (reference sequence). The CDR3 is 13 residues long. V lost 3 bases and J lost 5; bases outside the gene matches: 5. CDR3 amino acids: CSARGGVEDTQYF. The CDR3 DNA reads TGCAGTGCTAGGGGAGGGGTTGAAGATACGCAGTATTTT.

This sequence joins TRBV9 and TRBJ1-1, with D unclear. The ends were cut back, 4 bases at V and 1 base at J, with 11 bases in the middle. The CDR3 consists of 14 residues. Germline V gene sequence: CDR1 SGDLS, CDR2 YYNGEE. CDR3 amino acids: CASSFQSANTEAFF. The CDR3 DNA is TGTGCCAGCAGCTTTCAGTCGGCGAACACTGAAGCTTTCTTT.

Here the CDR3 reads CSARDPSGRASEQYF. The DNA for the CDR3 is TGCAGTGCTAGAGATCCGAGCGGGAGGGCCTCCGAGCAGTACTTC. The chain joins TRBV20-1 to TRBJ2-7; 10 positions agree with TRBD2. After removal of 0 bases from V and 6 bases from J, the junction contained 8 bases not matched to a gene. The CDR3 totals 15 residues. Germline CDR1 and CDR2: DFQATT and SNEGSKA (reference sequence).

In its sample, this clonotype was seen once. The CDR3 sequence: CASSPTGGLLTDTQYF. The CDR3 DNA is TGTGCCAGCAGCCCTACGGGGGGACTACTCACAGATACGCAGTATTTT. The chain combines TRBV2 with TRBJ2-3; 7 bases are shared with TRBD2. CDR1 SNHLY and CDR2 FYNNEI come from the germline V gene. The CDR3 consists of 16 residues. With 6 bases clipped from V and 2 bases from J, the junction kept 11 bases outside the gene matches. Using reference TRBV2 and TRBJ2-3 for the parts outside the CDR3, the full variable domain is EPEVTQTPSHQVTQMGQEVILRCVPISNHLYFYWYRQILGQKVEFLVSFYNNEISEKSEIFDDQFSVERPDGSNFTLKIRSTKLEDSAMYFCASSPTGGLLTDTQYFGPGTRLTVL.

The chain couples TRBV12-3 or TRBV12-4 to TRBJ2-3, with 8 bases aligning to TRBD1. V lost 6 bases and J lost 2; bases outside the gene matches: 16. The CDR3 runs 18 residues. The CDR3 nucleotides are TGTGCCAGCAGGGTCAATTTCCCCGGGGGACAGGCCACAGATACGCAGTATTTT. Its protein is CASRVNFPGGQATDTQYF.

V and J are TRBV9 and TRBJ2-7, with D possibly being TRBD2 (6 bases). CDR1 is SGDLS and CDR2 is YYNGEE in the germline V gene. Trimming removed 0 bases from V and 3 bases from J, with 16 bases in between. The CDR3 runs 16 residues. DNA of the CDR3: TGTGCCAGCAGCGTAGGGAGGGGCGACGACCACTACGAGCAGTACTTC. Protein product: CASSVGRGDDHYEQYF.

The J gene is TRBJ2-1, the V gene TRBV9, with no clear D. This CDR3 region has 15 residues. The ends were cut back, 3 bases at V and 0 bases at J, with 10 bases in the middle. CDR1 is SGDLS, CDR2 YYNGEE, per germline. CDR3 coding DNA: TGTGCCAGCAGCGCCGCGGCAAGCTCCTACAATGAGCAGTTCTTC. Encoded protein: CASSAAASSYNEQFF.

The chain combines TRBV9 with TRBJ1-1; no firm D call. The CDR3 totals 17 residues. Trimming shortened V by 0 bases and J by 0 bases, and 15 bases separated the two germline ends. Germline V gives CDR1 SGDLS, CDR2 YYNGEE. The CDR3 reads CASSVDSRRGMNTEAFF. For the CDR3, the DNA is TGTGCCAGCAGCGTAGATTCCCGGAGAGGGATGAACACTGAAGCTTTCTTT. Full variable domain (remainder filled in from reference TRBV9 and TRBJ1-1): DSGVTQTPKHLITATGQRVTLRCSPRSGDLSVYWYQQSLDQGLQFLIQYYNGEERAKGNILERFSAQQFPDLHSELNLSSLELGDSALYFCASSVDSRRGMNTEAFFGQGTRLTVV.

The sample holds many counts of this clonotype. The chain uses TRBV5-1 and TRBJ1-1; TRBD1 agrees at 7 bases. CDR1 is SGHRS and CDR2 is YFSETQ in the germline V gene. The CDR3 is 13 residues long. V dropped 4 bases and J dropped 3; count of bases not matched to a gene: 3. This CDR3 is CASSPTGYTEAFF. The CDR3 region has the DNA TGCGCCAGCAGCCCGACAGGGTACACTGAAGCTTTCTTT. Complete variable domain (other parts from reference TRBV5-1 and TRBJ1-1): KAGVTQTPRYLIKTRGQQVTLSCSPISGHRSVSWYQQTPGQGLQFLFEYFSETQRNKGNFPGRFSGRQFSNSRSEMNVSTLELGDSALYLCASSPTGYTEAFFGQGTRLTVV.

This clonotype has just a few counts. V is TRBV10-3 and J is TRBJ2-7, with 8 bases fitting TRBD1. J was trimmed by 7 bases and V by 5 bases; bases with no gene match: 7. CDR3 length: 13 residues. The germline V gene encodes CDR1 ENHRY and CDR2 SYGVKD. CDR3 nucleotides: TGTGCCATCAGTCTTGACAGGGGCGCGGAGCAGTACTTC. Translating gives CAISLDRGAEQYF.

This chain links TRBV5-1 with TRBJ1-5; D not certain. This CDR3 has 17 amino acids. CDR1 is SGHRS, CDR2 YFSETQ, per germline. Trimming took 5 bases from V and 0 from J, leaving 18 bases between them. The CDR3 DNA reads TGCGCCAGCAGACCCGAGCCGGTCCCCTATAGCAATCAGCCCCAGCATTTT. This encodes CASRPEPVPYSNQPQHF.

This clonotype was recorded many times. This chain uses TRBV12-3 or TRBV12-4 with TRBJ1-5, with D possibly being TRBD1 (5 bases). CDR3 size: 13 residues. Trimming left V 3 bases short and J 6 bases short, with 9 bases between. The DNA of the CDR3 is TGTGCCAGCAGTTTCCGGGGGAGTCAGCCCCAGCATTTT. It encodes CASSFRGSQPQHF.

The chain joins TRBV29-1 to TRBJ2-3, with D tentatively TRBD2 (6 bases). Germline lookup yields CDR1 SQVTM and CDR2 ANQGSEA. CDR3 length: 14 residues. Trimming left V 2 bases short and J 0 bases short, with 9 bases between. The CDR3 DNA follows: TGCAGCGTTGAAACGGGACTCAGCACAGATACGCAGTATTTT. Its translation is CSVETGLSTDTQYF.

The chain joins TRBV5-1 to TRBJ2-1; possible D gene TRBD2, 6 bases. This CDR3 region has 12 residues. Trimming pared 4 bases from V and 8 bases from J, leaving 10 bases between. Germline lookup yields CDR1 SGHRS and CDR2 YFSETQ. The CDR3 sequence is CASSGTRHEQFF. The CDR3 coding sequence is TGCGCCAGCAGCGGGACTCGGCATGAGCAGTTCTTC.